This TCR beta chain was sequenced during a study of beta chain features in type 1 diabetes. Between the trimmed V and J ends, which lost 1 base and 5 bases, there was a span of 11 bases. The CDR3 consists of 14 residues. Germline-derived CDR1 and CDR2 are SGHAT and FQNNGV. There was one heparinised blood draw per donor, averaging around 0.11 L. The isolated RNA, all of it, was reverse transcribed, so expressed TCRB transcripts were what got sequenced. The repertoire was sequenced with immunoSEQ multiplex PCR; TCRdb's copy has only in-frame clones and lacks some. The profile covers 130,000 to 150,000 clones, with approximately 52% appearing a single time and over 0.4% taken by the ten largest.

The receptor was isolated from a man aged 18 to 35 in good health. The V and J genes are TRBV11-2 and TRBJ2-5, with a weak D call TRBD2 (6 bases). Specimen: Tregs from blood. The CDR3 DNA follows: TGTGCCAGCAGCTTAGTGGGGGGAGGCGAGACCCAGTACTTC. This encodes CASSLVGGGETQYF. The complete variable domain, with remaining parts taken from reference TRBV11-2 and TRBJ2-5, reads EAGVAQSPRYKIIEKRQSVAFWCNPISGHATLYWYQQILGQGPKLLIQFQNNGVVDDSQLPKDRFSAERLKGVDSTLKIQPAKLEDSAVYLCASSLVGGGETQYFGPGTRLLVL.